Reported below is one TCR beta chain. Random hexamers were used to reverse transcribe the RNA input (about 0.5 to 1 ug). TCRdb reprocessed the immunoSEQ multiplex PCR reads via MiXCR and lists one record per CDR3 protein. This sample carries roughly 250,000 distinct CDR3 sequences, about 96% of them seen once, and the ten largest clones take approximately 0.1%. The entry originates in a study of CD8 T cells in Susac syndrome. CDR3 length: 13 amino acids. The ends were cut back, 6 bases at V and 4 bases at J, with 10 bases in the middle. The germline CDR1 and CDR2 sequences are MNHEY and SVGAGI. Sequencing was done on a sample of CD4+ T cells from PBMCs. V and J are TRBV6-5 and TRBJ2-1; D is uncertain. This TCR derives from a human donor with Susac syndrome. The CDR3 sequence is CASRPRGYNEQFF. Written as DNA, the CDR3 is TGTGCCAGCAGGCCTCGCGGATACAATGAGCAGTTCTTC.